This T cell receptor beta chain comes out of a study of shared clonotypes between healthy human individuals. About the study: Donors had three CD4 naive, three CD4 memory, two CD8 naive and one CD8 memory plate apiece. Overall study findings and caveats: Large sequencing depth failed to make sorted-subset sequencing complete, rarefaction showed. With a few donors compared, 4% to 5% of naive CD4 clonotypes were shared. Across subsets, estimated richness was generally greater for naive than for memory populations.

Method: immunoSEQ multiplex PCR; TCRdb's copy keeps in-frame clones and lacks some. The sample lists about 2.4 million clones, 93% occurring once. Regarding this clone: The antigen is not known. Other DNA sequences in the same sample also yield this CDR3.

This TCR came from a man aged 18 to 30 in good health. Some clones in this sample may be carry-over from other donors' samples. What was sequenced was naive CD4+ T cells from PBMCs. Subset indicated: CD45RA+ positively selected.

CDR3 residues: CASSLDGQPQHF. The DNA of the CDR3 is TGTGCCAGCAGCTTGGATGGACAGCCCCAGCATTTT. This chain links TRBV5-4 with TRBJ1-5, with no clear D. The germline gives CDR1 SGHNT, CDR2 YYREEE (reference sequence). The length of the CDR3 is 12 residues. V lost 0 bases and J 7 bases, leaving 5 bases between the germline ends. Full variable domain (remainder filled in from reference TRBV5-4 and TRBJ1-5): ETGVTQSPTHLIKTRGQQVTLRCSSQSGHNTVSWYQQALGQGPQFIFQYYREEENGRGNFPPRFSGLQFPNYSSELNVNALELDDSALYLCASSLDGQPQHFGDGTRLSIL.